This paragraph reports one T cell receptor beta chain. This sequence may be a read error, since a much larger clone differs from it by one base. The entry originates in a study of blood T cell repertoires in COVID-19. Study summary: T cells, B-cell-depleted T cells, or PBMCs supplied cDNA or gDNA.

Germline trimming cut 5 bases from V and 1 base from J; bases unmatched to any gene: 1. Per germline, CDR1 SGHAT and CDR2 FQNNGV. The CDR3 contains 15 residues. The study assigned cohorts using participant-reported clinical history. Cohort 3 donors counted as recovered after two negative PCRs, clearance, or resolved symptoms. Libraries were prepared by immunoSEQ multiplex PCR; TCRdb keeps only in-frame clonotypes and omits some of them. The sample records over 200,000 clones, approximately 80% being singletons. Sequenced: PBMCs or T cells enriched from blood (not recorded which). This receptor was obtained from a man aged 40-49 years who had recovered from COVID-19. The chain uses TRBV11-2 and TRBJ2-2, with 10 nucleotides matching TRBD2. The CDR3 sequence: CASSRTSGNTGELFF. CDR3 nucleotides: TGTGCCAGCAGCCGGACTAGCGGGAACACCGGGGAGCTGTTTTTT.